The 19 T cell receptor delta chains below come from one sample, sequenced in a study of gamma-delta T cells after stem cell transplantation. TCRdb re-called the RT-PCR reads using CATT. There are about 3,400 delta-chain clones in the sample; around 16% occur only once, and roughly 13% lies in the top ten. Material for sequencing was gamma-delta T cells. Receptors were obtained from a human donor. It is not recorded whose cells these are; they may come from a transplant donor.

Of note for this clone: A junction end diverges from the germline sequence, so it may reflect a read error. The gene calls are TRDV2 and TRDJ3; maybe TRDD3 (7 bases). Germline V CDR1 and CDR2: GEAIGNYY, EKD. This CDR3 has 19 amino acids. The CDR3 region has the DNA TGTGCCTGTGACACCGCCTGGGGGTCTTCCTCCTGGGACACCCGACAGATGTTCTTC. Translated, it gives CACDTAWGSSSWDTRQMFF.

As for this clone: A read error likely explains why the TCRdb protein, taken from a much larger clone, differs from this DNA's translation at residue 18; the protein shown is translated from the DNA. The chain uses TRDV2 and TRDJ1, with 10 bases identical to TRDD3. The CDR3 is 19 residues long. CDR1 GEAIGNYY and CDR2 EKD come from the germline V gene. CDR3 DNA: TGTGCCTGTGACCCACTTACGCAAATCGCAAATGGGGGATACACAAGCCTCACCTTT. Its protein is CACDPLTQIANGGYTSLTF.

Comment on this clone: In the same sample, other DNA sequences code for this CDR3. The rearrangement uses TRDV2 and TRDJ3; 13 bases line up with TRDD3. Germline CDR1 and CDR2: GEAIGNYY and EKD. Trimming at V came to 2 bases and at J to 0 bases, leaving 3 bases not matched to a gene. CDR3 size: 19 residues. Written as DNA, the CDR3 is TGTGCCTGTGACATACTGGGGGATACGACCTCCTGGGACACCCGACAGATGTTTTTC. This encodes CACDILGDTTSWDTRQMFF.

In regard to this clone: A single base is all that separates this from a far larger clone, so a read error is likely. The V gene is TRDV2, the J gene TRDJ3, with 11 bases that match TRDD3. V lost 5 bases, J lost 0 bases, and 17 bases stayed unmatched. CDR3 length: 22 amino acids. Germline CDR1 is GEAIGNYY and CDR2 is EKD. CDR3: CACGTPNSGGYQSSWDTRQMFF. The CDR3 DNA reads TGTGCCTGTGGCACTCCCAACTCTGGGGGATACCAAAGCTCCTGGGACACCCGACAGATGTTTTTC.

The CDR3 is CACDGLPLTGGYAELIF. DNA for the CDR3: TGTGCCTGTGACGGCCTTCCTCTTACTGGGGGATACGCGGAACTCATCTTT. The rearrangement links TRDV2 to TRDJ1; TRDD3 matches at 13 bases. J was trimmed by 9 bases and V by 3 bases; bases with no gene match: 15. The CDR3 extends over 17 amino acids. The germline CDR1 and CDR2 sequences are GEAIGNYY and EKD.

Points on this clone: A far larger clone is a single base away, which makes a read error likely. Within the sample, other DNA sequences also encode this same CDR3. The chain joins TRDV2 to TRDJ3; 12 positions agree with TRDD3. The germline V gene encodes CDR1 GEAIGNYY and CDR2 EKD. This CDR3 has 19 residues. CDR3 amino acids: CACDSILGDTSWDTRQMFF. CDR3 bases: TGTGCCTGTGACTCGATACTGGGGGATACCTCCTGGGACACCCGACAAATGTTTTTC.

The chain combines TRDV2 with TRDJ1; 10 bases align to TRDD3. V was clipped by 0 bases and J by 2 bases; unmatched bases: 14. Germline CDR1 is GEAIGNYY and CDR2 is EKD. There are 19 residues in the CDR3. CDR3 sequence reads: CACDTVEGDTQESTDKLIF. As DNA, the CDR3 is TGTGCCTGTGACACCGTTGAGGGGGATACGCAAGAGAGTACCGATAAACTCATCTTT.

This clone is deemed medium-sized (0.01 to 0.1%). CDR3 residues: CACDTLGEDTDKLIF. The DNA for the CDR3 is TGTGCCTGTGACACCCTGGGGGAAGACACCGATAAACTCATCTTT. The chain couples TRDV2 to TRDJ1, with TRDD3 matching over 8 bases. This CDR3 is 15 amino acids long. Germline CDR1 reads GEAIGNYY; CDR2 reads EKD. The trim removed 0 bases at V and 0 bases at J, leaving 2 bases unmatched.

Relative to its sample, this clone is medium-sized. The V gene is TRDV2, the J gene TRDJ1; 13 nucleotides line up with TRDD3. This CDR3 is built from 18 residues. CDR1 is GEAIGNYY, CDR2 EKD, per germline. The V gene end was trimmed by 2 bases and the J gene end by 1 base; junction bases not matched to a gene: 9. The CDR3 DNA sequence: TGTGCCTGTGACAGGCTACTGGGGGATACGGCCCTCACCGATAAACTCATCTTT. This sequence encodes CACDRLLGDTALTDKLIF.

In this sample, this clone is medium-sized. Within the sample, other DNA sequences also encode this same CDR3. V and J are TRDV2 and TRDJ3, with D perhaps matching TRDD3 (5 bases). The V end was cut by 3 bases, the J end by 0 bases, with 20 bases between. CDR3 length: 20 residues. Germline loops: CDR1 GEAIGNYY, CDR2 EKD. The CDR3 sequence is CACDSTRGGVVSWDTRQMFF. DNA of the CDR3: TGTGCCTGTGACTCCACTCGAGGTGGGGTTGTCTCCTGGGACACCCGACAGATGTTTTTC.

Concerning this clone itself: A much larger clone differs from this one at a single base, so this may be a read error. This chain links TRDV2 with TRDJ1, with TRDD3 identical over 8 bases. V shed 3 bases, J shed 0 bases, and the junction held 8 bases outside the gene matches. Germline values: CDR1 GEAIGNYY, CDR2 EKD. The CDR3 loop spans 16 amino acids. The CDR3 sequence is CACDVLGAPYTDKLIF. The DNA for the CDR3 is TGTGCCTGTGACGTACTGGGGGCCCCTTACACCGATAAACTCATCTTT.

Concerning this clone: This sequence may be a read error, since a much larger clone differs from it by one base. Additional DNA sequences in this sample encode the identical CDR3. The V call is TRDV2, the J call TRDJ1, with TRDD3 matching 11 bases. There are 21 residues in the CDR3. Germline V gene sequence: CDR1 GEAIGNYY, CDR2 EKD. For the CDR3, the DNA is TGTGCCTGTGACCCTGTACGTTCCGAACTGGGGGATAATCGGGACACCGATAAGCTCATCTTT. Protein product: CACDPVRSELGDNRDTDKLIF.

This clone was seen a few times. The chain employs TRDV2 and TRDJ1; 8 nucleotides agree with TRDD3. Trimming at V came to 4 bases and at J to 3 bases, leaving 6 bases not matched to a gene. Germline V lookup: CDR1 GEAIGNYY, CDR2 EKD. The CDR3 loop spans 14 amino acids. The CDR3 coding sequence is TGTGCCTGTGATGCTGTACTGGGGGCCGATAAACTCATCTTT. Translating gives CACDAVLGADKLIF.

The rearrangement uses TRDV2 and TRDJ1; TRDD3 matches 8 bases. The V and J ends lost 4 bases and 0 bases, in that order; junction bases with no gene match: 21. Germline V gene lookup returns CDR1 GEAIGNYY and CDR2 EKD. CDR3 size: 20 residues. This CDR3 is CACDHVAGGQGSTDTDKLIF. As DNA, the CDR3 is TGTGCCTGTGATCATGTTGCTGGGGGACAAGGCTCTACCGACACCGATAAACTCATCTTT.

This clone was counted only a few times. This rearrangement joins TRDV2 to TRDJ1; 13 nucleotides line up with TRDD3. The CDR3 runs 18 residues. Germline CDR1 is GEAIGNYY and CDR2 is EKD. V shed 2 bases and J 0 bases; nucleotides not matched to a gene: 8. This CDR3 reads CACDIVLGDTGHTDKLIF. The CDR3 DNA sequence: TGTGCCTGTGACATCGTACTGGGGGATACGGGGCACACCGATAAACTCATCTTT.

Relative to its sample, this clone is large. J is TRDJ2 and V is TRDV2; 10 bases align to TRDD3. This CDR3 region has 18 residues. The germline V gene encodes CDR1 GEAIGNYY and CDR2 EKD. V trimming: 0 bases; J trimming: 0 bases; junction bases outside the gene matches: 6. The CDR3 DNA reads as TGTGCCTGTGACACCTTACTGGGGGATGGAGCTTTGACAGCACAACTCTTCTTT. This encodes CACDTLLGDGALTAQLFF.

About this clone itself: It may be a read error: a sequence one base away is much more abundant. CDR3 region: CACDELGDKPTVQLFF. The CDR3 region has the DNA TGTGCCTGTGACGAGTTGGGGGACAAACCCACAGTACAACTCTTCTTT. This chain connects TRDV2 to TRDJ2; 7 bases fit TRDD3. This CDR3 has 16 amino acids. The germline V gene encodes CDR1 GEAIGNYY and CDR2 EKD.

The rearrangement links TRDV2 to TRDJ1, with D possibly matching TRDD3 (5 bases). This CDR3 comprises 18 residues. Germline V gene sequence: CDR1 GEAIGNYY, CDR2 EKD. V lost 1 base and J lost 0, with 20 bases in between. As DNA, the CDR3 is TGTGCCTGTGACACGATAGGTGTGGGGAATACGTACACCGATAAACTCATCTTT. Translation gives CACDTIGVGNTYTDKLIF.

This clone was picked up a small number of times. This sequence joins TRDV2 and TRDJ1, with 8 nucleotides matching TRDD3. The CDR3 spans 15 residues. The germline V gene has CDR1 GEAIGNYY and CDR2 EKD. V shed 4 bases, J shed 0 bases, and the junction held 6 bases outside the gene matches. The CDR3 sequence: CACEKLGVNTDKLIF. As DNA, the CDR3 is TGTGCCTGTGAGAAACTGGGGGTTAACACCGATAAACTCATCTTT.